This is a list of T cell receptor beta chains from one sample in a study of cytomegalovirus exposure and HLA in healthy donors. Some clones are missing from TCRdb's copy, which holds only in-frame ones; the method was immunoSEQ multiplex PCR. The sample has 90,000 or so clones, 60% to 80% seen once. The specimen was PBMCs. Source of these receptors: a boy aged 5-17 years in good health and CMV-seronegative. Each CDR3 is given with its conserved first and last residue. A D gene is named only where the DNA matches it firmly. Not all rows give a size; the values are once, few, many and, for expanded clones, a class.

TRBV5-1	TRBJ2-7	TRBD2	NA	TGCGCCAGCAGTCGGTGGGTAGCGGGAGGACGGGAGCAGTACTTC	CASSRWVAGGREQYF
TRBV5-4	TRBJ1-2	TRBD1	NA	TGTGCCAGCAGCTCGACAGGGAACTATGGCTACACCTTC	CASSSTGNYGYTF
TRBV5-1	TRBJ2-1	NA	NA	TGCGCCAGCAGCTTAACTCATGCGAGCTCCTACAATGAGCAGTTCTTC	CASSLTHASSYNEQFF
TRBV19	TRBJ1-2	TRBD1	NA	TGTGCCAGTGGAGGACAGGGGGCTGATGGCTACACCTTC	CASGGQGADGYTF
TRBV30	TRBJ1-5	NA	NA	TGTGCCTGGAGCCTAGGGGTGGGTCAGCCCCAGCATTTT	CAWSLGVGQPQHF
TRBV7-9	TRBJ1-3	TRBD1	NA	TGTGCCAGCAGCTTTTGGACAGGGAGGGCGGGAAACACCATATATTTT	CASSFWTGRAGNTIYF
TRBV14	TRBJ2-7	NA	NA	TGTGCCAGCAGCCAAGATCCCAGCTCCTACGAGCAGTACTTC	CASSQDPSSYEQYF
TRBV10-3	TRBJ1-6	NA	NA	TGTGCCATCAGTGAATGGAGGTTCTATAATTCACCCCTCCACTTT	CAISEWRFYNSPLHF
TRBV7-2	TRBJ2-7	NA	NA	TGTGCCAGCAGCTTAGCGCCGGGGGGCGGCTACGAGCAGTACTTC	CASSLAPGGGYEQYF
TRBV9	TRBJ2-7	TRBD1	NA	TGTGCCAGCAGCGAATACGACAGGGGCGCACGGTACGAGCAGTACTTC	CASSEYDRGARYEQYF
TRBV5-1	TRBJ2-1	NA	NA	TGCGCCAGCAGCACCGGGACTCTCACCTACAATGAGCAGTTCTTC	CASSTGTLTYNEQFF
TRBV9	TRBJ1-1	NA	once	TGTGCCAGCAGCGTAGCCTACCGGAACACTGAAGCTTTCTTT	CASSVAYRNTEAFF
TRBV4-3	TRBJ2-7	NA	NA	TGCGCCAGCAGCCAAGATAGGGGTTACGAGCAGTACTTC	CASSQDRGYEQYF
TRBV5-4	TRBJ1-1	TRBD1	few	TGTGCCAGCCAACCAACGAGGGGGCAGAACACTGAAGCTTTCTTT	CASQPTRGQNTEAFF
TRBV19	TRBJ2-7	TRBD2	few	TGTGCCAGTAGCCGGGGGGACGCCTACGAGCAGTACTTC	CASSRGDAYEQYF
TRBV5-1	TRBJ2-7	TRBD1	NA	TGCGCCAGCAGCCTACGGACAGGGTACGAGCAGTACTTC	CASSLRTGYEQYF
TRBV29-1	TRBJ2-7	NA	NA	TGCAGCGTTGAGGCAACCGACAGCTCCTACGAGCAGTACTTC	CSVEATDSSYEQYF
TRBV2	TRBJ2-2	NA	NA	TGTGCCAGCAGTGATGTTGGAGAAAACACCGGGGAGCTGTTTTTT	CASSDVGENTGELFF
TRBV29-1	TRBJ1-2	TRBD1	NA	TGCAGCTCTCGGGACAGCTATGGCTACACCTTC	CSSRDSYGYTF
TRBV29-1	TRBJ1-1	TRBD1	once	TGCAGCGTTTTGACCGGGACAGGGCCGATCGGGACTGAAGCTTTCTTT	CSVLTGTGPIGTEAFF
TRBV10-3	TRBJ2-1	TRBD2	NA	TGTGCCATCAGTGCCCTTAGCGGGGCGGATTACAATGAGCAGTTCTTC	CAISALSGADYNEQFF
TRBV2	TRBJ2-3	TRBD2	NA	TGTGCCAGCCGACAGCGGGAGGGAGCGGATACGCAGTATTTT	CASRQREGADTQYF
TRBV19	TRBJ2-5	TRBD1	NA	TGTGCCAGTAGTATTGGGACAGGGGAAGAGACCCAGTACTTC	CASSIGTGEETQYF
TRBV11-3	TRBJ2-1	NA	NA	TGTGCCAGCAGCTTAGAGGGACACACTCTCAATGAGCAGTTCTTC	CASSLEGHTLNEQFF
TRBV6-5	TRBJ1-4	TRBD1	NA	TGTGCCAGCAGTACCCCCGGGACAGGGGGAGAAAAACTGTTTTTT	CASSTPGTGGEKLFF
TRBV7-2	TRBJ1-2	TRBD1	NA	TGTGCCAGCAGTTCGCAGGGGGGAGTTAACTATGGCTACACCTTC	CASSSQGGVNYGYTF
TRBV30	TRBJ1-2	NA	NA	TGTGCCTGGAGTGCTTCAGGGGGCTACACCTTC	CAWSASGGYTF
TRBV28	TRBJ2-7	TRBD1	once	TGTGCCAGCAGGATGGACAGGTCTTCCTACGAGCAGTACTTC	CASRMDRSSYEQYF
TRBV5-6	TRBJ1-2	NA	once	TGTGCCAGCAGCTTGGGTGAAGGGGCCTCCTTC	CASSLGEGASF
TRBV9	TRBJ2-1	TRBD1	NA	TGTGCCAGCAGCTTAAGGACAGGGCCTCCCAGGGGTGAGCAGTTCTTC	CASSLRTGPPRGEQFF
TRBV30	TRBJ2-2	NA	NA	TGTGCCTGGAGCGACGCCGGGGGGCGAACCGGGGAGCTGTTTTTT	CAWSDAGGRTGELFF
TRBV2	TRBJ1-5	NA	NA	TGTGCCAGCAGTGAAATGGGGCGGACTCAGCCCCAGCATTTT	CASSEMGRTQPQHF
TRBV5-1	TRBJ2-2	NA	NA	TGCGCCAGCAGCTTGCTACAGCGAGGGGGGAACACCGGGGAGCTGTTTTTT	CASSLLQRGGNTGELFF
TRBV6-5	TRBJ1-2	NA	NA	TGTGCCAGCAGTCACATGACAGATGGCTACACCTTC	CASSHMTDGYTF
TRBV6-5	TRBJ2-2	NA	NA	TGTGCCAGCAGTTACTCGGCAGGAAACACCGGGGAGCTGTTTTTT	CASSYSAGNTGELFF
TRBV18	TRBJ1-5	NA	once	TGTGCCAGCTCACCGGGGCGTGGGCAGCCCCAGCATTTT	CASSPGRGQPQHF
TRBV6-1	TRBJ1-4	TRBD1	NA	TGTGCCAGCAGGGGACAGGGAGGTGAAAAACTGTTTTTT	CASRGQGGEKLFF
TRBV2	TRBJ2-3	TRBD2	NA	TGTGCCAGCAGTGAGGTCCCGGGACTAGCGGGGGGAGCAGATACGCAGTATTTT	CASSEVPGLAGGADTQYF
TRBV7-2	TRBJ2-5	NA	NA	TGTGCCAGCAGATCGCAGGGCGGAGAGACCCAGTACTTC	CASRSQGGETQYF
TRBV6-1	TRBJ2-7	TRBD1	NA	TGTGCCAGCAGTGCGTCGACAGGGTGGGCCTACGAGCAGTACTTC	CASSASTGWAYEQYF
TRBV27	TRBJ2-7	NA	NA	TGTGCCAGCAGTTTGGGCAGGGAGGACTACGAGCAGTACTTC	CASSLGREDYEQYF
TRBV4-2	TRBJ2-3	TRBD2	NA	TGTGCCAGCAGCCAATCGGGAGGAGAGACAGATACGCAGTATTTT	CASSQSGGETDTQYF
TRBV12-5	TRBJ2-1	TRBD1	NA	TGTGCTAGTGGTTTGGTACGGGGGACAGGGGGATTTGATGAGCAGTTCTTC	CASGLVRGTGGFDEQFF
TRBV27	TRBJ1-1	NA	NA	TGTGCCAGCAGTTTCGCACAGTGGGGAGGAGCTTTCTTT	CASSFAQWGGAFF
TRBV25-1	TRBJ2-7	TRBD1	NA	TGTGCCAGCTCCCGGACAGGGGCGACCGAGCAGTACTTC	CASSRTGATEQYF
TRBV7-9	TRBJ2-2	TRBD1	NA	TGTGCCAGCAGCGGCCGACAGGGAAGTACAGGCACCGGGGAGCTGTTTTTT	CASSGRQGSTGTGELFF
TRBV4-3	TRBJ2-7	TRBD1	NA	TGCGCCAGCAGCCAAGGGTCCAGGGGGCCCGAGCAGTACTTC	CASSQGSRGPEQYF
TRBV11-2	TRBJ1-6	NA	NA	TGTGCCAGCAGCTTCCGGGCAGGGAATTCACCCCTCCACTTT	CASSFRAGNSPLHF
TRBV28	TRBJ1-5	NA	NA	TGTGCCAGCAGTTCAGGGGCATCTCAACTTGAGCATTTT	CASSSGASQLEHF